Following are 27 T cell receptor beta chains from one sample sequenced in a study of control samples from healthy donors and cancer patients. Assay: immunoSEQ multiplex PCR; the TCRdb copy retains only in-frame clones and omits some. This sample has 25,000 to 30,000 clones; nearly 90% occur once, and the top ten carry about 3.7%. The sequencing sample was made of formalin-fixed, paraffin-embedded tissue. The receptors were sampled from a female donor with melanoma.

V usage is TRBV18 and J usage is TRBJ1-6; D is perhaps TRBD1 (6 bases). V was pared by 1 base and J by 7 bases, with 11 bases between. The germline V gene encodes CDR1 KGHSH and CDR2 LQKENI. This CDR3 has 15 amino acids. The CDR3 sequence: CASSPRQVQNSPLHF. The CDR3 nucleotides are TGTGCCAGCTCACCACGACAGGTTCAGAATTCACCCCTCCACTTT.

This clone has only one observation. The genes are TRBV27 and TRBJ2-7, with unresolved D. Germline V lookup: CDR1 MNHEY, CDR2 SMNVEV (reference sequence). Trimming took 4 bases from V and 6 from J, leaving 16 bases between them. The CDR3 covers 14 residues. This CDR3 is CASSSFARTSEQYF. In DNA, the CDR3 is TGTGCCAGCAGTTCATTCGCCAGGACCTCCGAGCAGTACTTC.

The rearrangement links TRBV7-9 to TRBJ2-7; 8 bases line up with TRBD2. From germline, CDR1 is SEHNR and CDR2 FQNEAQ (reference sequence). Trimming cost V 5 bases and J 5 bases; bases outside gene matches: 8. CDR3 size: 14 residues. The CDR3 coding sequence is TGTGCCAGCAGCCTCGGGGGGGTGATTCACGAGCAGTACTTC. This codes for CASSLGGVIHEQYF.

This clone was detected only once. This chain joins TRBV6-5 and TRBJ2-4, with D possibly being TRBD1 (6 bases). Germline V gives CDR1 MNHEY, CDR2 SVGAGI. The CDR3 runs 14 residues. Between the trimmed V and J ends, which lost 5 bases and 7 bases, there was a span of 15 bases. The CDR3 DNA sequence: TGTGCCAGCAGTCCCTCAGGGGTTGGGAACATTCAGTACTTC. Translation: CASSPSGVGNIQYF.

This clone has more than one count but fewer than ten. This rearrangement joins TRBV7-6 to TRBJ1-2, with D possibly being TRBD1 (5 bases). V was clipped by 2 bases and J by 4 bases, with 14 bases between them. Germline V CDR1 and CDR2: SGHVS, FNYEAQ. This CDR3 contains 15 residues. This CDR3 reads CASSLQSTGSYGYTF. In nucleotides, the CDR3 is TGTGCCAGCAGCTTACAGAGTACAGGCTCCTATGGCTACACCTTC.

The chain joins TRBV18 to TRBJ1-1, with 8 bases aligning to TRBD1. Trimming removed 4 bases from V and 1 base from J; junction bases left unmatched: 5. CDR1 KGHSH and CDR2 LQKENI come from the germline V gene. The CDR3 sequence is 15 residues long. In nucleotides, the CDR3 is TGTGCCAGCTCACTTTCCACAGGGGGGAACACTGAAGCTTTCTTT. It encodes CASSLSTGGNTEAFF.

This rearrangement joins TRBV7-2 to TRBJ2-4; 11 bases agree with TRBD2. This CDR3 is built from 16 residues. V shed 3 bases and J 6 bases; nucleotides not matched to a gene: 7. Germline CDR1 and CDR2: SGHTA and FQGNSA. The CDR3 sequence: CASSFGLAGGLNIQYF. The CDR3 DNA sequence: TGTGCCAGCAGCTTTGGCCTAGCGGGAGGATTAAACATTCAGTACTTC.

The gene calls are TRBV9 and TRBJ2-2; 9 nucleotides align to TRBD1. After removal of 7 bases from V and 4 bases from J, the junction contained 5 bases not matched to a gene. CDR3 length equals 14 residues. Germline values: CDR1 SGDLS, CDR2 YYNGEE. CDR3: CASLRDRATGELFF. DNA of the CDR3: TGTGCCAGCCTCCGGGACAGGGCCACCGGGGAGCTGTTTTTT.

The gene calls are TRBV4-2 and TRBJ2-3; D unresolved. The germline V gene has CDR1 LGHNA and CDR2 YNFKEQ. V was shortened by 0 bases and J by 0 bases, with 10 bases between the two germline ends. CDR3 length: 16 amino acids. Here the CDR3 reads CASSQDRSFSTDTQYF. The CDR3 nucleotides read TGTGCCAGCAGCCAAGACAGATCTTTTAGCACAGATACGCAGTATTTT.

In nucleotides, the CDR3 is TGTGCCAGCAGCTCCAGGGGGCTAACTAGGGATACGCAGTATTTT. Protein product: CASSSRGLTRDTQYF. V usage is TRBV5-6 and J usage is TRBJ2-3, with 8 positions matching TRBD1. Germline V CDR1 and CDR2: SGHDT, YYEEEE. The J segment lost 6 bases and the V segment lost 3 bases, leaving 9 bases of the junction unmatched. The CDR3 contains 15 residues.

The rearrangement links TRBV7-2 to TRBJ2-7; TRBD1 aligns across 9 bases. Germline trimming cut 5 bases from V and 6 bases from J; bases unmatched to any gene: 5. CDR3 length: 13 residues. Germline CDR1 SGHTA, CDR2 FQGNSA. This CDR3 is CASSADRGVEQYF. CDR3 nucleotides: TGTGCCAGCAGCGCGGACAGGGGAGTCGAGCAGTACTTC.

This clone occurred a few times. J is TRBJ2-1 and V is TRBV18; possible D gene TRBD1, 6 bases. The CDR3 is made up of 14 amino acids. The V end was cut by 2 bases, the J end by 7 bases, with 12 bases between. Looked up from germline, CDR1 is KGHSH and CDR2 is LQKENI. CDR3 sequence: CASSPAGRGNEQFF. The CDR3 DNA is TGTGCCAGCTCACCAGCAGGCAGGGGAAATGAGCAGTTCTTC.

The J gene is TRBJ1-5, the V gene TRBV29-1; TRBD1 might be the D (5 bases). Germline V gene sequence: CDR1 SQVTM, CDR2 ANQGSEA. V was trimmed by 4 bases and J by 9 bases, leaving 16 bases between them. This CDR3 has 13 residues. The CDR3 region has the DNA TGCAGCGTTGGGGGACGGTCCAATGGGCCCCAGCATTTT. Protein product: CSVGGRSNGPQHF.

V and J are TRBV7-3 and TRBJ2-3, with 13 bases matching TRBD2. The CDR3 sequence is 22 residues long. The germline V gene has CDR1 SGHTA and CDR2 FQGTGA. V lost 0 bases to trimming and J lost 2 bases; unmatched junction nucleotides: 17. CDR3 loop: CASSLTGPRLAGGLTYTDTQYF. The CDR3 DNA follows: TGTGCCAGCAGCTTAACGGGGCCGCGACTAGCGGGAGGACTTACCTACACAGATACGCAGTATTTT.

The CDR3 bases are TGTGCCAGCAGTTCTGGACAGGGGATGAGTGTGAACACTGAAGCTTTCTTT. This gives the protein CASSSGQGMSVNTEAFF. The chain recombines TRBV27 with TRBJ1-1; TRBD1 matches 9 bases. The CDR3 has 17 residues. V was pared by 4 bases and J by 0 bases, with 9 bases of the junction left unmatched. Per the germline V gene, CDR1 is MNHEY and CDR2 is SMNVEV (reference sequence).

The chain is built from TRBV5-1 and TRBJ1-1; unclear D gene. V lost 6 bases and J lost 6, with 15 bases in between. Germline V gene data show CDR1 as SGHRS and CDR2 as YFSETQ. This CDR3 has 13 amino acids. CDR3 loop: CASKDIGGPEAFF. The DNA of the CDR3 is TGCGCCAGCAAAGACATTGGTGGGCCTGAAGCTTTCTTT.

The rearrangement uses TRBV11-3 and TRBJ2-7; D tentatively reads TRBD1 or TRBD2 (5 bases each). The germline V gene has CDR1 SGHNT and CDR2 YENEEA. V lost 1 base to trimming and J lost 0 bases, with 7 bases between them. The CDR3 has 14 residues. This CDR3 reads CASSLGGSSYEQYF. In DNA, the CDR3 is TGTGCCAGCAGCTTAGGGGGGAGCTCCTACGAGCAGTACTTC. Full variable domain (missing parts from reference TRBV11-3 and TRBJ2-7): EAGVVQSPRYKIIEKKQPVAFWCNPISGHNTLYWYLQNLGQGPELLIRYENEEAVDDSQLPKDRFSAERLKGVDSTLKIQPAELGDSAVYLCASSLGGSSYEQYFGPGTRLTVT.

The CDR3 reads CASSRGQGYEPQHF. The CDR3 nucleotides are TGTGCCAGCAGTCGGGGACAGGGTTATGAGCCCCAGCATTTT. This sequence joins TRBV6-5 and TRBJ1-5; TRBD1 aligns across 9 bases. The CDR3 runs 14 residues. The germline V gene has CDR1 MNHEY and CDR2 SVGAGI. Trimming cost V 5 bases and J 8 bases; bases outside gene matches: 7.

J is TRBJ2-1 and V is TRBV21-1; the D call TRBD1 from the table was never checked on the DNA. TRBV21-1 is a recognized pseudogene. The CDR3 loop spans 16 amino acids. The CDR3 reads CASSERAQGQIDEQFF. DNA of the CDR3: TGTGCCAGCAGCGAAAGGGCACAGGGACAGATCGATGAGCAGTTCTTC.

Here the CDR3 DNA reads TGTGCCAGCAGCCATCTAGCGGGATGGCAGTTCTTC. It specifies CASSHLAGWQFF. This chain links TRBV3-1 (or the pseudogene TRBV3-2) with TRBJ2-1, with TRBD2 matching 9 bases. This CDR3 comprises 12 residues. In germline, CDR1 is LGHDT, CDR2 YNNKEL (reference sequence). The J segment lost 12 bases and the V segment lost 3 bases, leaving 3 bases of the junction unmatched.

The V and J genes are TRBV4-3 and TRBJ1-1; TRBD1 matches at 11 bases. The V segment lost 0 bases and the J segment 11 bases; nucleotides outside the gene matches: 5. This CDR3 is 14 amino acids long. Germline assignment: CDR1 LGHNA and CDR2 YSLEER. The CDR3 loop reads CASSQDGQGASAFF. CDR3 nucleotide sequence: TGCGCCAGCAGCCAAGACGGACAGGGGGCTTCTGCTTTCTTT.

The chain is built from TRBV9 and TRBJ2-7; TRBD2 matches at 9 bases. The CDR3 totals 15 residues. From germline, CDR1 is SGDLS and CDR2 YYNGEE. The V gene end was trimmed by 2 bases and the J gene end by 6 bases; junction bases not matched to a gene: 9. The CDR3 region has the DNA TGTGCCAGCAGCGTTGGCGGGAGGGGCCTCGGCGAGCAGTACTTC. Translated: CASSVGGRGLGEQYF.

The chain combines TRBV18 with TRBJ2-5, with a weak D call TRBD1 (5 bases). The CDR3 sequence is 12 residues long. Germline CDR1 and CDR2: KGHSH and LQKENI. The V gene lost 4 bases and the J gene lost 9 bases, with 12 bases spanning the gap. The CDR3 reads CASSRTGHPQYF. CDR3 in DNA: TGTGCCAGCTCACGCACCGGACATCCCCAGTACTTC.

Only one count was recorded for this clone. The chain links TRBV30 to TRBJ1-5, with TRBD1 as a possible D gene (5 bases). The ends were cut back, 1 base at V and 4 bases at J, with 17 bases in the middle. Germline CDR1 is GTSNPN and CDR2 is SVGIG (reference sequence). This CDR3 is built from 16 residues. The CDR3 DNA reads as TGTGCCTGGAGTGACGGGACCCGGGCCTTTAATCAGCCCCAGCATTTT. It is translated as CAWSDGTRAFNQPQHF.

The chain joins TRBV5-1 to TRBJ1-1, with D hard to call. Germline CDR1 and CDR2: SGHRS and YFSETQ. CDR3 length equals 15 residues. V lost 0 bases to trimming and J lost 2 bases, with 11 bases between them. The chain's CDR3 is CASSLVQSRNTEAFF. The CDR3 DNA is TGCGCCAGCAGCTTGGTCCAATCTCGAAACACTGAAGCTTTCTTT.

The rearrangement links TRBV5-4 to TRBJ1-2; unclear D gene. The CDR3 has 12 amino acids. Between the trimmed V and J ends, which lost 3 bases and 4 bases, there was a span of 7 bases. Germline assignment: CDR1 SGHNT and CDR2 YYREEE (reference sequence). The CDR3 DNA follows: TGTGCCAGCAGCTCACCCTTCTATGGCTACACCTTC. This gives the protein CASSSPFYGYTF.

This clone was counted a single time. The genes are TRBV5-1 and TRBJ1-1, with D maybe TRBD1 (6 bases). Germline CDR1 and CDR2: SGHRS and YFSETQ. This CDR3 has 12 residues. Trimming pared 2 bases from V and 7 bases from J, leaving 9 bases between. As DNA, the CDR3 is TGCGCCAGCAGCTTCACAGGGCGTGAAGCTTTCTTT. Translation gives CASSFTGREAFF.